The next 32 T cell receptor beta chains were all read from a single sample in a study of cytomegalovirus exposure and HLA in healthy donors (dated by TCRdb to about 2017). Library creation used the immunoSEQ multiplex PCR assay. For the multiplex PCR, a mixture combining 60 forward primers for TCR Vbeta segments and 13 reverse primers for TCR Jbeta segments was used. TCRdb re-hosts the immuneACCESS table, in-frame sequences only. Its copies lack some clones; in the studies checked, an unresolved V gene accounts for under half of them, and the cause for the rest is not known. Present in this sample are around 120,000 clones, 75% to 85% of which were seen just once. Over 2.5% of the sample lies in the top ten. Sequences were obtained from PBMCs. The receptors shown here come from a male donor in good health and CMV-seronegative.

The V gene is TRBV7-2, the J gene TRBJ1-1, with 8 bases lining up with TRBD1. The V and J ends lost 3 bases and 4 bases, in that order; junction bases with no gene match: 13. The CDR3 length is 17 residues. Germline V gene sequence: CDR1 SGHTA, CDR2 FQGNSA. The CDR3 sequence: CASSFVFWQGAGTEAFF. The CDR3 nucleotides read TGTGCCAGCAGCTTTGTGTTCTGGCAGGGGGCCGGCACTGAAGCTTTCTTT.

This clone was counted only a few times. This sequence joins TRBV19 and TRBJ1-1, with 11 bases fitting TRBD1. Germline trimming cut 3 bases from V and 6 bases from J; bases unmatched to any gene: 6. The CDR3 contains 15 residues. CDR1 is LNHDA and CDR2 is SQIVND in the germline V gene (reference sequence). CDR3 sequence (DNA): TGTGCCAGTAGTATTGCGGGACAGGGGGTCGCTGAAGCTTTCTTT. Protein sequence: CASSIAGQGVAEAFF.

The J gene is TRBJ2-7, the V gene TRBV5-1, with D maybe TRBD2 (7 bases). The CDR3 length is 16 residues. Germline CDR1 is SGHRS and CDR2 is YFSETQ. V was clipped by 5 bases and J by 0 bases, with 18 bases between them. CDR3 loop: CASRYREGGPSYEQYF. CDR3 nucleotide sequence: TGCGCCAGCAGATACAGGGAGGGCGGACCCTCCTACGAGCAGTACTTC.

The gene calls are TRBV25-1 and TRBJ2-7; 7 bases fit TRBD1. The length of the CDR3 is 11 residues. Germline CDR1 and CDR2: MGHDK and SYGVNS. V lost 10 bases, J lost 6 bases, and 6 bases stayed unmatched. Written as DNA, the CDR3 is TGTGCCACCAAGGGGGCCATCGAGCAGTACTTC. It encodes CATKGAIEQYF.

The V call is TRBV6-6, the J call TRBJ2-7; 8 positions match TRBD2. CDR1 and CDR2 (germline): MNHNY, SVGAGI (reference sequence). Trimming at V came to 2 bases and at J to 6 bases, leaving 0 bases not matched to a gene. The CDR3 is made up of 12 amino acids. In nucleotides, the CDR3 is TGTGCCAGCAGTTACCGGGGGGGCGAGCAGTACTTC. Translation gives CASSYRGGEQYF.

The chain has TRBV7-6 and TRBJ2-5; 9 nucleotides line up with TRBD2. Near its end, the DNA agrees better with TRBJ2-7, so the J call may be wrong. Germline V gene data show CDR1 as SGHVS and CDR2 as FNYEAQ. The CDR3 runs 18 residues. CDR3 nucleotide sequence: TGTGCCAGCAGCTTAAGCGCGGGGGGGACGGGTAAGACCTACGAGCAGTACTTC. Translating gives CASSLSAGGTGKTYEQYF.

V and J are TRBV10-3 and TRBJ2-4, with D maybe TRBD1 (6 bases). Per germline, CDR1 ENHRY and CDR2 SYGVKD. With 6 bases removed from V and 5 bases from J, the gap between germline ends came to 11 bases. CDR3 length: 13 residues. The CDR3 protein is CAISPGQQNIQYF. The CDR3, as DNA: TGTGCCATCAGCCCCGGACAGCAAAACATTCAGTACTTC.

This chain connects TRBV6-1 to TRBJ1-5; a possible D gene is TRBD1 (6 bases). The V end lost 0 bases, the J end lost 11 bases, and 17 bases lay between the germline ends. Germline V gives CDR1 MNHNS, CDR2 SASEGT. This CDR3 is built from 15 residues. DNA for the CDR3: TGTGCCAGCAGTGAAGCCTCAGGGGCAAAATCGGCCCAGCATTTT. Protein sequence: CASSEASGAKSAQHF.

The CDR3 protein is CASSDVGEDSYEQYF. The CDR3 bases are TGTGCCAGCAGTGATGTTGGAGAGGATTCCTACGAGCAGTACTTC. The chain employs TRBV25-1 and TRBJ2-5; no firm D call. The DNA end is more similar to TRBJ2-7, so the J call may be wrong. This CDR3 is built from 15 residues. The germline V gene encodes CDR1 MGHDK and CDR2 SYGVNS.

This sequence joins TRBV19 and TRBJ2-2; 8 bases match TRBD2. From germline, CDR1 is LNHDA and CDR2 SQIVND (reference sequence). There are 15 residues in the CDR3. J was trimmed by 10 bases and V by 0 bases; bases with no gene match: 7. The CDR3 region is CASSIDRSGGAELFF. For the CDR3, the DNA is TGTGCCAGTAGTATAGATCGCAGCGGGGGCGCGGAGCTGTTTTTT.

This clone was seen only once. The CDR3: CASEVAGVDPGELFF. Here the CDR3 DNA reads TGTGCCAGCGAGGTGGCGGGAGTGGACCCCGGGGAGCTGTTTTTT. The chain recombines TRBV12-1 with TRBJ2-2; the table's D call TRBD2 went unverified against the DNA. TRBV12-1 is deemed a pseudogene. The CDR3 is 15 residues long.

V gene TRBV19 combines with J gene TRBJ2-2; TRBD1 aligns across 8 bases. The germline gives CDR1 LNHDA, CDR2 SQIVND (reference sequence). Trimming took 9 bases from V and 5 from J; bases not matched to a gene: 11. This CDR3 is 15 amino acids long. This CDR3 is CASRSNRGITGELFF. DNA for the CDR3: TGTGCCAGCCGTAGCAACAGGGGGATTACCGGGGAGCTGTTTTTT. The full variable domain, completed using reference TRBV19 and TRBJ2-2, is DGGITQSPKYLFRKEGQNVTLSCEQNLNHDAMYWYRQDPGQGLRLIYYSQIVNDFQKGDIAEGYSVSREKKESFPLTVTSAQKNPTAFYLCASRSNRGITGELFFGEGSRLTVL.

V usage is TRBV27 and J usage is TRBJ2-7, with 13 positions matching TRBD2. The CDR3 runs to 15 residues. Germline V gene sequence: CDR1 MNHEY, CDR2 SMNVEV (reference sequence). The trim removed 3 bases at V and 7 bases at J, leaving 6 bases unmatched. The CDR3 bases are TGTGCCAGCAGTTTGAGACTAGCGGGAGGCGGGGAGCAGTACTTC. Residues: CASSLRLAGGGEQYF.

This clone was detected only once. This sequence joins TRBV11-2 and TRBJ2-3; perhaps TRBD1 as D (6 bases). CDR1 is SGHAT, CDR2 FQNNGV, per germline. The CDR3 loop spans 13 amino acids. Trimming pared 5 bases from V and 7 bases from J, leaving 13 bases between. The CDR3 loop is CASSQGMGNTQYF. As DNA, the CDR3 is TGTGCCAGCAGCCAGGGGATGGGGAATACGCAGTATTTT.

The chain recombines TRBV28 with TRBJ1-5; D not resolved. Germline V lookup: CDR1 MDHEN, CDR2 SYDVKM. The CDR3 contains 16 residues. The V end lost 1 base, the J end lost 4 bases, and 14 bases lay between the germline ends. The CDR3 coding sequence is TGTGCCAGCAGTTTATCTTCCGGAGGCTCAAATCAGCCCCAGCATTTT. Translated, it gives CASSLSSGGSNQPQHF. The full variable domain, in which reference TRBV28 and TRBJ1-5 provide the parts outside the CDR3, is DVKVTQSSRYLVKRTGEKVFLECVQDMDHENMFWYRQDPGLGLRLIYFSYDVKMKEKGDIPEGYSVSREKKERFSLILESASTNQTSMYLCASSLSSGGSNQPQHFGDGTRLSIL.

V gene TRBV6-7 combines with J gene TRBJ1-4; D gene unclear. TRBV6-7 is flagged as an ORF with uncertain function. Trimming left V 7 bases short and J 8 bases short, with 23 bases between. CDR3 length equals 16 residues. CDR3 loop: CASTPGGRRQREKLFF. DNA of the CDR3: TGTGCCAGCACTCCAGGAGGGCGCCGACAACGAGAAAAACTGTTTTTT.

A few counts support this clone. The chain has TRBV2 and TRBJ2-7; 8 bases match TRBD1. V was pared by 7 bases and J by 5 bases, with 7 bases of the junction left unmatched. The V gene's germline CDR1 is SNHLY and CDR2 FYNNEI. The CDR3 is 13 residues long. The DNA for the CDR3 is TGTGCCAGCAACCAGGGGGCGGGCCACGAGCAGTACTTC. Translation: CASNQGAGHEQYF.

The rearrangement joins TRBV6-5 to TRBJ2-1; 7 bases match TRBD2. Trimming removed 2 bases from V and 0 bases from J; junction bases left unmatched: 1. The CDR3 is 15 residues long. CDR1 and CDR2 from the germline V gene are MNHEY and SVGAGI. For the CDR3, the DNA is TGTGCCAGCAGTTACGGCGGGAGCTCCTACAATGAGCAGTTCTTC. It translates to CASSYGGSSYNEQFF.

CDR3 sequence: CASSFPPRQGLWYGYTF. Here the CDR3 DNA reads TGTGCCAGCAGTTTCCCACCGCGACAGGGTCTGTGGTATGGCTACACCTTC. The chain carries TRBV27 and TRBJ1-2, with 7 bases identical to TRBD1. Germline V lookup: CDR1 MNHEY, CDR2 SMNVEV (reference sequence). The CDR3 has 17 residues. V trimming: 3 bases; J trimming: 5 bases; junction bases outside the gene matches: 15.

The gene calls are TRBV25-1 and TRBJ2-2, with 8 bases fitting TRBD1. The CDR3 sequence is 18 residues long. J gave up 8 bases and V 3 bases, and 17 bases lay outside the gene matches. Germline V gives CDR1 MGHDK, CDR2 SYGVNS. In nucleotides, the CDR3 is TGTGCCAGCAGTGAGACCAATACGGGCCAGGGGGCAACGGGGGAGCTGTTTTTT. It is translated as CASSETNTGQGATGELFF.

About this clone: The junction does not match germline at one end; this may be a read error. The rearrangement joins TRBV7-9 to TRBJ2-2; maybe TRBD2 (5 bases). Germline values: CDR1 SEHNR, CDR2 FQNEAQ (reference sequence). This CDR3 spans 15 amino acids. The CDR3: CSSSYIRGNTGELFF. The CDR3 DNA sequence: TGTTCCAGCAGCTATATCCGGGGAAACACCGGGGAGCTGTTTTTT.

The J gene is TRBJ1-2, the V gene TRBV6-6, with 9 positions matching TRBD1. The CDR3 loop spans 15 amino acids. The V and J ends lost 6 bases and 1 base, in that order; junction bases with no gene match: 6. Germline loops: CDR1 MNHNY, CDR2 SVGAGI (reference sequence). The CDR3 loop reads CASRPGQGINYGYTF. In DNA, the CDR3 is TGTGCCAGCAGACCGGGACAGGGAATTAACTATGGCTACACCTTC.

V is TRBV5-4 and J is TRBJ1-1; the D gene is possibly TRBD1 (5 bases). This CDR3 is 15 amino acids long. The germline V gene encodes CDR1 SGHNT and CDR2 YYREEE (reference sequence). V lost 1 base to trimming and J lost 0 bases, with 10 bases between them. CDR3 coding DNA: TGTGCCAGCAGCTTGAGGGGCCTACTGAACACTGAAGCTTTCTTT. Encoded protein: CASSLRGLLNTEAFF.

V usage is TRBV19 and J usage is TRBJ2-6, with D uncertain. Looked up from germline, CDR1 is LNHDA and CDR2 is SQIVND (reference sequence). V lost 0 bases, J lost 2 bases, and 14 bases lay in between. This CDR3 comprises 18 residues. This chain's CDR3 is CASSIDLWRITGANVLTF. The CDR3 DNA reads TGTGCCAGTAGTATAGATCTATGGAGAATTACTGGGGCCAACGTCCTGACTTTC.

As DNA, the CDR3 is TGCAGCGTTGCCCTCGGGGGTCCTTACAATGAGCAGTTCTTC. It encodes CSVALGGPYNEQFF. V usage is TRBV29-1 and J usage is TRBJ2-1; TRBD2 might be the D (6 bases). The CDR3 is 14 amino acids. Between the trimmed V and J ends, which lost 4 bases and 4 bases, there was a span of 14 bases. Germline-derived CDR1 and CDR2 are SQVTM and ANQGSEA.

The V and J genes are TRBV7-9 and TRBJ1-2; weak D call: TRBD1 (5 bases). The CDR3 runs 14 residues. Germline loops: CDR1 SEHNR, CDR2 FQNEAQ (reference sequence). Trimming took off 5 bases at V and 5 bases at J, with 15 bases between the two ends. The CDR3 DNA is TGTGCCAGCAGCCTGGCGGGGGTAGGGTATGGCTACACCTTC. This encodes CASSLAGVGYGYTF.

The V gene is TRBV5-8, the J gene TRBJ2-7; 8 bases fit TRBD1. Germline CDR1 is SGHTS and CDR2 is YDEGEE. The V gene end was trimmed by 1 base and the J gene end by 5 bases; junction bases not matched to a gene: 11. The CDR3 runs to 16 residues. The CDR3 DNA is TGTGCCAGCAGCTTGATCGATATGGGGACAGGACACGAGCAGTACTTC. Translating gives CASSLIDMGTGHEQYF.

V and J are TRBV6-5 and TRBJ2-1, with a possible D match to TRBD1 (6 bases). V was clipped by 2 bases and J by 8 bases, with 13 bases between them. Germline V lookup: CDR1 MNHEY, CDR2 SVGAGI. The CDR3 length is 14 residues. CDR3 residues: CASSYGTSRDEQFF. The CDR3 nucleotides read TGTGCCAGCAGTTACGGGACAAGCCGTGATGAGCAGTTCTTC.

CDR3 loop: CASSSNAGNTIYF. The CDR3 DNA follows: TGCGCCAGCAGCTCGAACGCGGGAAACACCATATATTTT. The gene calls are TRBV5-1 and TRBJ1-3, with D unclear. CDR1 and CDR2 from the germline V gene are SGHRS and YFSETQ. Trimming shortened V by 3 bases and J by 4 bases, and 8 bases separated the two germline ends. The CDR3 covers 13 residues.

The chain employs TRBV5-1 and TRBJ2-1, with D perhaps TRBD1 (6 bases). Trimming cost V 0 bases and J 5 bases, with 12 bases left between them. Germline V gene lookup returns CDR1 SGHRS and CDR2 YFSETQ. The CDR3 runs 15 residues. The CDR3 spells CASSLAAGAHNEQFF. The CDR3 DNA reads TGCGCCAGCAGCTTGGCGGCAGGGGCGCACAATGAGCAGTTCTTC.

The V and J genes are TRBV29-1 and TRBJ1-1; D may be TRBD1 (6 bases). Per germline, CDR1 SQVTM and CDR2 ANQGSEA. The length of the CDR3 is 13 residues. The V end was cut by 6 bases, the J end by 3 bases, with 14 bases between. CDR3 nucleotide sequence: TGCAGCGTCGCACGGACAGACTACACTGAAGCTTTCTTT. Protein product: CSVARTDYTEAFF. The full variable domain, in which reference TRBV29-1 and TRBJ1-1 provide the parts outside the CDR3, is SAVISQKPSRDICQRGTSLTIQCQVDSQVTMMFWYRQQPGQSLTLIATANQGSEATYESGFVIDKFPISRPNLTFSTLTVSNMSPEDSSIYLCSVARTDYTEAFFGQGTRLTVV.

The J gene is TRBJ1-1, the V gene TRBV5-1, with no clear D. CDR1 and CDR2 from the germline V gene are SGHRS and YFSETQ. CDR3 length: 14 residues. Trimming removed 4 bases at V and 1 base at J, with 11 bases between. CDR3 loop: CASSGGPGNTEAFF. In nucleotides, the CDR3 is TGCGCCAGCAGCGGCGGCCCTGGGAACACTGAAGCTTTCTTT.